This TCR beta chain was observed in a study of identical twins listed by TCRdb under 2016. About the full investigation: The study deep-sequenced TCR alpha and beta repertoires from monozygotic twins, unrelated adults of various ages and cord blood to test whether fetal clonotypes persist. To rule out contamination, the twin experiments were replicated at different times with different library preparation protocols.

V is clipped by 4 bases and J by 4 bases, and the sequence between their germline boundaries is 17 bases long. Reading from cysteine to phenylalanine, the CDR3 counts 15 amino acids. Kept here is only the CDR3 DNA, which spans 45 bases and is read in frame from base 1. From the germline V gene (reference sequence), CDR1 is SGHKS and CDR2 is YYEKEE. This clonotype was counted many times. There is no known antigen for this receptor. Base quality data are lacking; no much larger clone is found one base away. Preparation of the library involved 5' RACE. TCRdb lists the instrument as Illumina HiSeq 2000. A universal primer binding site was added through template switching, and the final cDNA carried a unique molecular identifier so that TCR cDNA molecules could be counted accurately. Specific primers in the conserved constant-segment region were used to synthesize first-strand cDNA for TCR alpha and beta chains. To control for contamination, every cDNA library carried two barcodes: a SMART-Mk sample barcode plus Illumina barcodes. TruSeq adapter sequences along with Illumina sample barcodes were introduced in two successive PCR steps. Sequencing of the TCR alpha and beta cDNA libraries was done on the Illumina HiSeq platform using custom primers. From the authors' description of their analysis: Raw reads were processed with MiGEC to extract unique molecular identifiers, and MiXCR was used to determine CDR3 positions. For each individual, recombination models were inferred using an EM algorithm with the repgenHMM and IGoR tools. The tcR package in R was used for shared clonotype analysis, with sharing normalized by the product of cloneset sizes. To study raw recombination free of thymic and clonal selection effects, out-of-frame nonproductive sequences were analyzed. TCRdb reprocessing: public reads trimmed at Q25 with fastp, clones called with MiXCR, in-frame beta chains kept. Identical CDR3 protein sequences are pooled into one entry, listed with their most common genes and DNA. In this record, the V and J calls reflect TCRdb's handling and not the investigators' own analysis. In all, the sample holds a few hundred thousand distinct CDR3 sequences, and over 9.5% of those were seen once. The ten top clones hold about 9.1% of the sample.

Every donor was a healthy Caucasian. Miltenyi CD45RO+ enrichment and human naive T-cell isolation kits were used to isolate memory (CD45RO+) and naive T cells from PBMC. General findings and caveats noted by the study authors: Zero-insertion analyses could be partly confounded by invariant T cells such as MAIT and iNKT, though diverse VJ usage argued against such confounding for most clonotypes. Recombination models systematically underestimated out-of-frame TCR alpha sharing in monozygotic twins but agreed with sharing between unrelated individuals. A weaker excess of twin sharing was found in beta out-of-frame sequences because the signal-to-noise ratio was lowered by fewer shared sequences. Compared with coincidental sharing between unrelated individuals, out-of-frame TCR alpha sequences shared between twins had an excess of sequences with low generation probability. Because the same donors could not be followed over many years, conclusions were based on cross-sectional statistical analysis. Abundant cord blood beta clonotypes had fewer insertions, young adult naive repertoires showed a similar but weaker trend, and memory repertoires showed no such trend.

The sample consisted of memory T cells sorted from blood. The cell subset or site label for this specimen denotes: CD45RO+ enriched T cells. The receptor was derived from a man in his forties or fifties in good health. The rearrangement combines TRBV5-5 with TRBJ1-1; TRBD1 is a weak D gene call, 5 bases matching. The DNA reads TGTGCCAGCAGCCCGGCGGCTAACAGGCCCACTGAAGCTTTCTTT. Its product reads: CASSPAANRPTEAFF.